One sample yielded the 13 T cell receptor beta chains listed below, sequenced in a study of regulatory T cells in long-lasting Graves disease. This sample's time point: newly diagnosed GD, antithyroid drugs for less than 3 months. With RNA extracted from PBMCs as input, the TCR library was made. Building the TCR beta libraries relied on iRepertoire HTBI primers, and CDR3 regions underwent Arm-PCR. Via MiXCR, TCRdb re-called the multiplex PCR reads, giving one row per CDR3 protein. This sample has 550,000 to 700,000 distinct CDR3 sequences, with roughly a sixth found just once. These data were also filed under a second study, of T cells in Graves' hyperthyroidism and ophthalmopathy.

This material consisted of peripheral blood mononuclear cells (PBMCs), taken at new diagnosis, from a patient treated with antithyroid drugs. These receptors were taken from a young man with Graves disease.

This clonotype was detected a few times. The chain is built from TRBV6-1 and TRBJ1-1, with D tentatively TRBD1 (6 bases). This CDR3 has 15 residues. V gave up 7 bases and J gave up 1 base, with 16 bases separating them. Germline assignment: CDR1 MNHNS and CDR2 SASEGT. The CDR3 nucleotides read TGTGCCAGCATCCAAAAGACAGGCCGGAACACTGAAGCTTTCTTT. Translation: CASIQKTGRNTEAFF.

This clonotype showed up many times. The rearrangement uses TRBV3-1 and TRBJ2-5; D possibly corresponds to TRBD1 (5 bases). The germline V gene encodes CDR1 LGHDT and CDR2 YNNKEL (reference sequence). The CDR3 spans 14 residues. V was trimmed by 0 bases and J by 7 bases, leaving 12 bases between them. The CDR3 reads CASSQELGAGTQYF. CDR3 in DNA: TGTGCCAGCAGCCAAGAGTTAGGGGCAGGGACCCAGTACTTC.

This clonotype came up a few times. The chain joins TRBV28 to TRBJ1-2; no clear D. Trimming took 3 bases from V and 2 from J, leaving 7 bases between them. The CDR3 has 13 residues. Looked up from germline, CDR1 is MDHEN and CDR2 is SYDVKM. This CDR3 reads CASSLKNNYGYTF. The CDR3 bases are TGTGCCAGCAGTTTGAAGAACAACTATGGCTACACCTTC.

The chain couples TRBV7-9 to TRBJ1-2; tentative D call: TRBD1 (6 bases). Germline V gene lookup returns CDR1 SEHNR and CDR2 FQNEAQ (reference sequence). The CDR3 is 15 residues long. Between the trimmed V and J ends, which lost 2 bases and 1 base, there was a span of 11 bases. The DNA of the CDR3 is TGTGCCAGCAGCTTATTAGACAGGAGTAACTATGGCTACACCTTC. It yields the protein CASSLLDRSNYGYTF.

With respect to this clonotype: The conserved phenylalanine or tryptophan normally closing the CDR3 is absent here, so this likely arose from a read error. V usage is TRBV28 and J usage is TRBJ2-7; D unresolved. Germline CDR1 MDHEN, CDR2 SYDVKM. V lost 3 bases and J 2 bases, leaving 11 bases between the germline ends. The CDR3 has 14 residues. This chain's CDR3 is CASSFSNRAYEQYS. DNA of the CDR3: TGTGCCAGCAGTTTTTCGAACCGAGCCTACGAGCAGTACTCC.

In its sample, this clonotype was seen a few times. The J gene is TRBJ1-1, the V gene TRBV5-1; D may be TRBD1 (6 bases). This CDR3 contains 16 residues. The V end was cut by 1 base, the J end by 0 bases, with 13 bases between. Germline V gene data show CDR1 as SGHRS and CDR2 as YFSETQ. The CDR3 coding sequence is TGCGCCAGCAGCTTGTCGGGGGCAAACATGAACACTGAAGCTTTCTTT. Translation: CASSLSGANMNTEAFF.

In this sample, this clonotype turned up a few times. This rearrangement joins TRBV7-9 to TRBJ2-1; D is possibly TRBD2 (5 bases). V gave up 5 bases and J gave up 4 bases, with 15 bases separating them. The CDR3 consists of 15 residues. Germline V gene data show CDR1 as SEHNR and CDR2 as FQNEAQ (reference sequence). CDR3 sequence: CASSRGNLLYNEQFF. DNA for the CDR3: TGTGCCAGCAGCCGAGGGAACCTTTTGTACAATGAGCAGTTCTTC.

The chain combines TRBV15 with TRBJ1-6, with 9 positions matching TRBD1. CDR3 length equals 17 residues. Germline values: CDR1 LNHNV, CDR2 YYDKDF (reference sequence). V shed 1 base, J shed 6 bases, and the junction held 7 bases outside the gene matches. The CDR3 sequence is CATSRAEPGQGNSPLHF. Written as DNA, the CDR3 is TGTGCCACCAGCAGAGCCGAACCGGGACAGGGTAATTCACCCCTCCACTTT.

In regard to this clonotype: A read error may be the cause here, since a much bigger clone is one base away. V usage is TRBV3-1 and J usage is TRBJ1-5, with a weak D call TRBD1 (5 bases). V was trimmed by 4 bases and J by 7 bases, leaving 11 bases between them. This CDR3 comprises 13 residues. The germline V gene encodes CDR1 LGHDT and CDR2 YNNKEL (reference sequence). The CDR3 is CASSRVGGQPQHF. For the CDR3, the DNA is TGTGCCAGCAGCCGAGTTGGGGGACAGCCCCAGCATTTT.

This clonotype has just a few counts. The V call is TRBV19, the J call TRBJ1-1; D possibly corresponds to TRBD1 (5 bases). Trimming shortened V by 7 bases and J by 11 bases, and 17 bases separated the two germline ends. Germline V gene sequence: CDR1 LNHDA, CDR2 SQIVND (reference sequence). The CDR3 extends over 12 amino acids. The CDR3, as DNA: TGTGCCAGTACCCAAGTCGGGCGGGGGGCTTTCTTT. Translated: CASTQVGRGAFF.

This clonotype turned up a few times. The CDR3 region has the DNA TGTGCCAGCAGCCTATCATTGCTAGCGGGAGGTGACAATGAGCAGTTCTTC. Its translation: CASSLSLLAGGDNEQFF. The chain has TRBV7-3 and TRBJ2-1; 11 bases fit TRBD2. This CDR3 contains 17 residues. Germline CDR1 reads SGHTA; CDR2 reads FQGTGA. The trim removed 5 bases at V and 5 bases at J, leaving 11 bases unmatched.

This clonotype was seen at least ten times. This CDR3 is CASSYTGGNQPQHF. In DNA form, the CDR3 reads TGTGCCAGCAGTTACACAGGGGGAAATCAGCCCCAGCATTTT. The chain is built from TRBV6-5 and TRBJ1-5; 8 bases map to TRBD1. This CDR3 is 14 amino acids long. Germline V gene data show CDR1 as MNHEY and CDR2 as SVGAGI. The V gene end was trimmed by 2 bases and the J gene end by 4 bases; junction bases not matched to a gene: 1.

This clonotype has a count of ten or more. The chain recombines TRBV28 with TRBJ2-1, with TRBD2 matching over 13 bases. After removal of 6 bases from V and 5 bases from J, the junction contained 1 base not matched to a gene. Germline values: CDR1 MDHEN, CDR2 SYDVKM. The CDR3 runs 14 residues. In DNA form, the CDR3 reads TGTGCCAGCAGCGGACTAGCGGGAGACAATGAGCAGTTCTTC. This sequence encodes CASSGLAGDNEQFF.